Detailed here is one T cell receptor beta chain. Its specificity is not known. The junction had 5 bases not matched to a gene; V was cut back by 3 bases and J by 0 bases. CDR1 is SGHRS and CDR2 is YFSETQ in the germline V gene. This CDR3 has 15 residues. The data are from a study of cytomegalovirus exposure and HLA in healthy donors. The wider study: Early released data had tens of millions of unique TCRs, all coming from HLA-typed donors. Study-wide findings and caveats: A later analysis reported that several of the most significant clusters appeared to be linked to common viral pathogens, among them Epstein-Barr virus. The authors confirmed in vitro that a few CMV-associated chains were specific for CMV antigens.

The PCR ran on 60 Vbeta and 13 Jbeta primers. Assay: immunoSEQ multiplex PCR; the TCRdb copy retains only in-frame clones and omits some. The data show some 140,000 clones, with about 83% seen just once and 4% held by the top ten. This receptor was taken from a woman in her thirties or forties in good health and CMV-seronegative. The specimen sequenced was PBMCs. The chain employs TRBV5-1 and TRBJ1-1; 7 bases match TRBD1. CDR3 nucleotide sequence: TGCGCCAGCAGCTCACAGGGGTCCCTGAACACTGAAGCTTTCTTT. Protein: CASSSQGSLNTEAFF.